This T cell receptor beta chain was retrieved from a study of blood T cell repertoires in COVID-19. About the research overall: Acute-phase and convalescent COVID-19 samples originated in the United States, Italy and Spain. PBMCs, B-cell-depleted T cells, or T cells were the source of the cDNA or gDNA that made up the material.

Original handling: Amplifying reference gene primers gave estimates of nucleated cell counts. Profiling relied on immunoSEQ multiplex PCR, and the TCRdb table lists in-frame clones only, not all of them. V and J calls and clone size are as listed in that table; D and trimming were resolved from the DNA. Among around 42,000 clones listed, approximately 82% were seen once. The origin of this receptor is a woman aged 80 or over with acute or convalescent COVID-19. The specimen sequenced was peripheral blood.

This CDR3 reads CASSRYTDTQYF. The CDR3 nucleotides read TGTGCCAGCAGTCGATACACAGATACGCAGTATTTT. This chain uses TRBV7-8 with TRBJ2-3; D call uncertain. This CDR3 has 12 residues. Germline CDR1 is SGHVS and CDR2 is FQNEAQ. The V and J ends lost 6 bases and 2 bases respectively, with 6 bases between them.